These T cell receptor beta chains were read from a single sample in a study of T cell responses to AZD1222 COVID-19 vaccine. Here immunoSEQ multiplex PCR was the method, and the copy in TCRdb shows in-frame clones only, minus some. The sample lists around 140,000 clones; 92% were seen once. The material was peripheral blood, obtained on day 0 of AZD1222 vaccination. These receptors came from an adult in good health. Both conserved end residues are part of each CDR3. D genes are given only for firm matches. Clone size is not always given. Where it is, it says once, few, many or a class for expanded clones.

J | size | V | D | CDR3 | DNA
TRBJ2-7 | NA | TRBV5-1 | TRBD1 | CASSSRGQGRDEQYF | TGCGCCAGCAGCTCTCGGGGACAGGGAAGGGACGAGCAGTACTTC
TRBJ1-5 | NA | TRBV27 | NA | CASRSGDLSNQPQHF | TGTGCCAGCAGGTCCGGGGACCTTAGCAATCAGCCCCAGCATTTT
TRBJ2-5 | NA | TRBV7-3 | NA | CASSPTTERTQYF | TGTGCCAGCAGCCCAACGACGGAGCGGACCCAGTACTTC
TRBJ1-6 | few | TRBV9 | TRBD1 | CASSAGQGAGSPLHF | TGTGCCAGCAGCGCCGGACAGGGGGCGGGATCACCCCTCCACTTT
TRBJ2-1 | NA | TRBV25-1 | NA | CASSETRSYNEQFF | TGTGCCAGCAGTGAGACTCGATCCTACAATGAGCAGTTCTTC
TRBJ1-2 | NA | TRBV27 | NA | CASSPLTGPHYGYTF | TGTGCCAGCAGTCCCCTAACCGGGCCCCACTATGGCTACACCTTC
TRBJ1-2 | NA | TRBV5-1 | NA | CASSGQGNYGYTF | TGCGCCAGCAGCGGTCAGGGGAACTATGGCTACACCTTC
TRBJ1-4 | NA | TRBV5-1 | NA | CASSLRGSNDEKLFF | TGCGCCAGCAGCTTGAGGGGATCCAATGATGAAAAACTGTTTTTT
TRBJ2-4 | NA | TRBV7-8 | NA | CASSLRGRDIQYF | TGTGCCAGCAGCTTAAGGGGGAGGGACATTCAGTACTTC
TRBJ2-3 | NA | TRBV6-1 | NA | CASSERRGKGADTQYF | TGTGCCAGCAGTGAAAGGAGGGGTAAGGGCGCAGATACGCAGTATTTT
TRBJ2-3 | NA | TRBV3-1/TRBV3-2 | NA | CASSRGQYSTDTQYF | TGTGCCAGCAGCCGCGGACAGTATAGCACAGATACGCAGTATTTT
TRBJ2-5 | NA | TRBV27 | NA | CASSRQGVEETQYF | TGTGCCAGCAGTCGCCAGGGTGTTGAAGAGACCCAGTACTTC
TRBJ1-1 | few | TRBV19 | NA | CASSSIRPEGRDTEAFF | TGTGCCAGTAGTAGCATTCGTCCCGAAGGGCGGGACACTGAAGCTTTCTTT
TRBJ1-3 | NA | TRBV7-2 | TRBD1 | CASSAQQGKAGNTIYF | TGTGCCAGCAGCGCCCAACAGGGGAAAGCTGGAAACACCATATATTTT
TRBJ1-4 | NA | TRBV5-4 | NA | CASSLSGVTNEKLFF | TGTGCCAGCAGCTTGAGCGGGGTAACTAATGAAAAACTGTTTTTT
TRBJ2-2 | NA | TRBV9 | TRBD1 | CASSVAGGGNTGELFF | TGTGCCAGCAGCGTAGCAGGGGGCGGGAACACCGGGGAGCTGTTTTTT
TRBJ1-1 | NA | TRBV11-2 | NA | CASSGPLGAPMNTEAFF | TGTGCCAGCAGCGGACCTCTGGGGGCCCCCATGAACACTGAAGCTTTCTTT
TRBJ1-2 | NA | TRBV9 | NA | CASSFGQYYGYTF | TGTGCCAGCAGCTTTGGACAGTACTATGGCTACACCTTC
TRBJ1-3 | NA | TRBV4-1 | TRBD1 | CASSFRTGPGNTIYF | TGCGCCAGCAGCTTTCGGACAGGGCCTGGAAACACCATATATTTT
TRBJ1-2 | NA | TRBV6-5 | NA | CASSYFQGNGYTF | TGTGCCAGCAGTTACTTCCAGGGGAATGGCTACACCTTC
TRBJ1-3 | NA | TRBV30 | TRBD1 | CAWDRTGANTIYF | TGTGCCTGGGATCGGACAGGGGCAAACACCATATATTTT
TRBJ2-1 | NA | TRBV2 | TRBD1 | CASSPDRSYYNEQFF | TGTGCCAGCAGTCCGGACAGGAGTTACTACAATGAGCAGTTCTTC
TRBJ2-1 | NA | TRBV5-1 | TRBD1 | CASSLGDRVNEQFF | TGCGCCAGCAGCTTGGGTGACAGGGTTAATGAGCAGTTCTTC
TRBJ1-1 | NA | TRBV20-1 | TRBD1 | CSASPNRGWNTEAFF | TGCAGTGCTAGTCCCAACAGGGGATGGAACACTGAAGCTTTCTTT
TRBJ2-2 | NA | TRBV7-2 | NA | CASSPQSLGTGELFF | TGTGCCAGCAGTCCCCAGTCCTTGGGCACCGGGGAGCTGTTTTTT
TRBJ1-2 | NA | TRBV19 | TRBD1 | CASSGIGRGRGGYTF | TGTGCCAGTAGTGGAATCGGCAGGGGGAGGGGTGGCTACACCTTC
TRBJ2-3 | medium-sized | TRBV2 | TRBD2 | CASSVSLTSGSRTDTQYF | TGTGCCAGCAGTGTGAGCTTGACTAGCGGGAGCCGCACAGATACGCAGTATTTT
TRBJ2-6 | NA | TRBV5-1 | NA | CASSLAPGAGANVLTF | TGCGCCAGCAGCTTGGCCCCCGGGGCTGGGGCCAACGTCCTGACTTTC
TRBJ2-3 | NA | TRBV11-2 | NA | CASSSPLTDTQYF | TGTGCCAGCAGCTCTCCCCTTACAGATACGCAGTATTTT
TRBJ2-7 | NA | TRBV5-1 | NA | CASSPRGNPYEQYF | TGCGCCAGCAGCCCCAGAGGGAACCCCTACGAGCAGTACTTC
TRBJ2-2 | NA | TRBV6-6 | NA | CASSYSGGSDAGELFF | TGTGCCAGCAGTTACTCGGGTGGGAGCGACGCCGGGGAGCTGTTTTTT
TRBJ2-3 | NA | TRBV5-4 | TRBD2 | CASSSLTSGRGNADTQYF | TGTGCCAGCAGCTCACTAACTAGCGGGAGGGGTAATGCAGATACGCAGTATTTT
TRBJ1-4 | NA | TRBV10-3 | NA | CAISGPAGEKLFF | TGTGCCATCAGTGGGCCCGCGGGTGAAAAACTGTTTTTT
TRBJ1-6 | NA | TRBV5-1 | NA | CASTDRVNSPLHF | TGCGCCAGCACGGACAGAGTCAATTCACCCCTCCACTTT
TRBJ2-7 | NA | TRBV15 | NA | CATSRAPRERGYEQYF | TGTGCCACCAGCAGAGCCCCCAGGGAACGGGGTTACGAGCAGTACTTC
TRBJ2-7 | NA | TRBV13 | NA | CASSRRTIYEQYF | TGTGCCAGCAGTAGACGGACTATCTACGAGCAGTACTTC
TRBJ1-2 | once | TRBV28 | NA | CASTPDNYGYTF | TGTGCCAGCACCCCGGATAACTATGGCTACACCTTC
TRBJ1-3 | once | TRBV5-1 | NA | CASSLEGRPGSGNTIYF | TGCGCCAGCAGCTTGGAAGGCCGCCCAGGGTCTGGAAACACCATATATTTT
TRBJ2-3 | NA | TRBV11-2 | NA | CASSLNPGGDTQYF | TGTGCCAGCAGCTTAAATCCGGGCGGAGATACGCAGTATTTT
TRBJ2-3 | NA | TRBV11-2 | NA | CASSLDLRASGTDTQYF | TGTGCCAGCAGCTTAGATCTTAGGGCTAGCGGCACAGATACGCAGTATTTT
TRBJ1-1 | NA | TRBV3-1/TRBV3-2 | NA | CASSQTGVGYTEAFF | TGTGCCAGCAGCCAAACGGGCGTAGGGTACACTGAAGCTTTCTTT
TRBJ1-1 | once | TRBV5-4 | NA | CASSPDTGYTEAFF | TGTGCCAGCAGCCCCGATACAGGGTACACTGAAGCTTTCTTT
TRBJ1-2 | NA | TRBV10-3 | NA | CAISDGSIYGYTF | TGTGCCATCAGTGACGGCAGTATCTATGGCTACACCTTC
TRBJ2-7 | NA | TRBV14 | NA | CASSQGGTRKNEQYF | TGTGCCAGCAGCCAAGGGGGGACTCGGAAGAACGAGCAGTACTTC
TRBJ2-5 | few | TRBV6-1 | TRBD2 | CASSEVSGGVGWETQYF | TGTGCCAGCAGTGAAGTCTCGGGGGGAGTGGGTTGGGAGACCCAGTACTTC
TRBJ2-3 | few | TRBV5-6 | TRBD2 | CASSFLFGTSGSSTDTQYF | TGTGCCAGCAGCTTTTTGTTTGGGACTAGCGGGTCCAGCACAGATACGCAGTATTTT
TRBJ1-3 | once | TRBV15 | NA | CATSLGRRDTIYF | TGTGCCACCAGCCTTGGACGCCGGGACACCATATATTTT
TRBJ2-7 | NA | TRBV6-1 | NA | CASSEGDIRLPYEQYF | TGTGCCAGCAGTGAAGGGGACATCCGACTCCCCTACGAGCAGTACTTC
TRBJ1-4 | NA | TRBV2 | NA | CASSEEPGPSWEKLFF | TGTGCCAGCAGTGAGGAACCGGGGCCGAGCTGGGAAAAACTGTTTTTT
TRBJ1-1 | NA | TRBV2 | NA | CASSATGTTEAFF | TGTGCCAGCAGTGCCACAGGTACCACTGAAGCTTTCTTT
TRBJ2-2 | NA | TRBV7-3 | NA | CASSPPGRETGELFF | TGTGCCAGCAGCCCCCCAGGCAGGGAGACCGGGGAGCTGTTTTTT
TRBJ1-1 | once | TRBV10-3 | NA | CAISIQAMNTEAFF | TGTGCCATCAGCATACAGGCGATGAACACTGAAGCTTTCTTT
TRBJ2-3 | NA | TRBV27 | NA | CASRSHIVTDTQYF | TGTGCCAGCAGGTCCCATATTGTCACAGATACGCAGTATTTT
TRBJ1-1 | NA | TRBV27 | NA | CASSLQGSNTEAFF | TGTGCCAGCAGTTTGCAGGGATCGAACACTGAAGCTTTCTTT
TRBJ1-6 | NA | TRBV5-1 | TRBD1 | CASSLSGTGRSPLHF | TGCGCCAGCAGCTTGTCCGGGACAGGGCGTTCACCCCTCCACTTT
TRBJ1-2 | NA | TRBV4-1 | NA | CASSQGGSYGYTF | TGCGCCAGCAGCCAAGGGGGTTCCTATGGCTACACCTTC
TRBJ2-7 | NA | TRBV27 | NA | CASSLSGQVAEQYF | TGTGCCAGCAGTTTATCGGGGCAGGTGGCCGAGCAGTACTTC
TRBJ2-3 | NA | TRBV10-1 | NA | CASSETRDPHRDTQYF | TGCGCCAGCAGTGAGACCCGGGACCCTCACAGGGATACGCAGTATTTT
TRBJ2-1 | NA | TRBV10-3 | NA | CAISDNHNEQFF | TGTGCCATCAGTGACAACCACAATGAGCAGTTCTTC
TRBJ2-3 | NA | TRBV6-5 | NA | CASSFRDTDTQYF | TGTGCCAGCAGTTTCCGGGACACAGATACGCAGTATTTT